This TCR beta chain was obtained from a study of T cell changes during pregnancy in multiple sclerosis. TCRdb's copy holds only in-frame clones and misses some; the assay was immunoSEQ multiplex PCR. The sample has more than 70,000 clones; roughly 89% are singletons. The CDR3 covers 14 residues. Trimming removed 3 bases at V and 7 bases at J, with 10 bases between. The germline CDR1 and CDR2 sequences are MGHRA and YSYEKL. The rearrangement uses TRBV4-1 and TRBJ1-6, with D uncertain. The TCR sequence derives from a female donor in good health, enrolled as a control in a pregnancy study. This sample comprised peripheral blood, obtained after pregnancy. In DNA, the CDR3 is TGCGCCAGCAGCCAGCTTCAGAAGAATTCACCCCTCCACTTT. It codes for CASSQLQKNSPLHF.